This entry is about one T cell receptor (beta chain). What it recognizes is unknown. 13 Jbeta primers and 60 Vbeta primers were used for the PCR. Profiling relied on immunoSEQ multiplex PCR, and the TCRdb table lists in-frame clones only, not all of them. The table has 150,000 to 200,000 clones, approximately 70% seen once. The CDR3 runs to 19 residues. Germline V gene lookup returns CDR1 GTSNPN and CDR2 SVGIG (reference sequence). Trimming removed 1 base from V and 3 bases from J; junction bases left unmatched: 18. This entry comes from a study of cytomegalovirus exposure and HLA in healthy donors. Study-wide findings and caveats: Overall, around 160 TCR beta chains were annotated as cytomegalovirus-associated. HLA-A and HLA-B allele assignments for most subjects were reportedly predicted accurately using TCR beta sequences.

Input material: PBMCs. This sequence joins TRBV30 and TRBJ1-1; the match to TRBD1 covers 9 bases. The TCR sequence derives from a man aged 18 to 29 in good health and CMV-seropositive. CDR3: CAWSGLRAVGQGTDTEAFF. The CDR3 nucleotides read TGTGCCTGGAGTGGATTACGGGCGGTGGGACAGGGAACGGACACTGAAGCTTTCTTT.